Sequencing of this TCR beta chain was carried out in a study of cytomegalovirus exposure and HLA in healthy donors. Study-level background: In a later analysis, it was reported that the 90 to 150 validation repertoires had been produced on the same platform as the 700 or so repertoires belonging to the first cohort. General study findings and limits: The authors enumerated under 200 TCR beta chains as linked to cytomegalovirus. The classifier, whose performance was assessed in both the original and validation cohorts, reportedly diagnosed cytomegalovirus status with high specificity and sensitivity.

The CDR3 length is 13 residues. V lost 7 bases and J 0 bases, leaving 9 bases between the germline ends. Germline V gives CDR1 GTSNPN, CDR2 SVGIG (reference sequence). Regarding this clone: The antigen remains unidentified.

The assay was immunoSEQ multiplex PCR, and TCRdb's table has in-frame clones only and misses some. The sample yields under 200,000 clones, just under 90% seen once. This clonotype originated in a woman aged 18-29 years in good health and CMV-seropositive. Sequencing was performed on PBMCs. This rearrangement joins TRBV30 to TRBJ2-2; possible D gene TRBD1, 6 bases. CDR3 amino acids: CALQGSNTGELFF. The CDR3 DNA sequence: TGTGCCTTACAGGGTTCGAACACCGGGGAGCTGTTTTTT.